What follows describes a single T cell receptor (beta chain). The sample belongs to a study of blood T cells in healthy people across ages. Samples each had at least 5 micrograms of total RNA extracted. The use of a sample-barcoded 5' primer and a J-beta primer mix characterized a second PCR of about 7 to 12 cycles. Each CDR3 protein is one row after TCRdb ran MiXCR on the 5' RACE reads. This table holds about 830,000 distinct CDR3 sequences, 60% to 80% found once. This CDR3 region has 14 residues. Unmatched junction bases numbered 9, after V lost 2 bases and J lost 10 bases. Germline V lookup: CDR1 SGHTS, CDR2 YDEGEE.

The receptor was isolated from a man aged 25 to 40 in good health. The rearrangement joins TRBV5-8 to TRBJ2-7; TRBD1 matches at 10 bases. Material: blood. The CDR3 region is CASSFSGQGRIQYF. The CDR3 nucleotides are TGTGCCAGCAGCTTTTCGGGACAGGGGAGAATTCAGTACTTC.